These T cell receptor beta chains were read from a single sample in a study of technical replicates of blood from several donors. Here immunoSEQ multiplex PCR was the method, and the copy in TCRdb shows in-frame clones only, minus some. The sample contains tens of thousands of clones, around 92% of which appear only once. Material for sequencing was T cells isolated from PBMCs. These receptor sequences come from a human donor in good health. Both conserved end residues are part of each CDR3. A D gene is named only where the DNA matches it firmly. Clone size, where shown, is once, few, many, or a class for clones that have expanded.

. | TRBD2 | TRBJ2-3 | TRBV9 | TGTGCCAGCAGCGTAAGGGGGACTAGCCCCGGGAATACGCAGTATTTT | CASSVRGTSPGNTQYF
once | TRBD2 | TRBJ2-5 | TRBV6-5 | TGTGCCAGCAGTTCCCTTACTAGCGGAACACAAGAGACCCAGTACTTC | CASSSLTSGTQETQYF
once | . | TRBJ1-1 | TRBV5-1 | TGCGCCAGCAGCGACCGTCAGGGGAACACTGAAGCTTTCTTT | CASSDRQGNTEAFF
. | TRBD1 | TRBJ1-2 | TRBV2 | TGTGCCAGCAGGGGACAGGCTAACTATGGCTACACCTTC | CASRGQANYGYTF
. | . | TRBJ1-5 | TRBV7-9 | TGTGCCAGCAGCTTAGGAGGATATAGCAATCAGCCCCAGCATTTT | CASSLGGYSNQPQHF
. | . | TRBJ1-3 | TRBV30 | TGTGCCTGGAGTACAGGGTCTGGAAACACCATATATTTT | CAWSTGSGNTIYF
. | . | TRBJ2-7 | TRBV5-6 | TGTGCCAGCACGGTGGGAGGCTACGAGCAGTACTTC | CASTVGGYEQYF
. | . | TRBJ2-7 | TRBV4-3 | TGCGCCAGCAGCCAAGTAAGCGGAGAATACTACGAGCAGTACTTC | CASSQVSGEYYEQYF
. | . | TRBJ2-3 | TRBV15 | TGTGCCACTCTGCCAGGGTGGGACACAGATACGCAGTATTTT | CATLPGWDTDTQYF
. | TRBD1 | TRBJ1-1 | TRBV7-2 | TGTGCCAGCAGCTTAGGCCCGGGACAGCGAAACACTGAAGCTTTCTTT | CASSLGPGQRNTEAFF
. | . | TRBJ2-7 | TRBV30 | TGTGCCTGGAGTTCATCCTCCTACGAGCAGTACTTC | CAWSSSSYEQYF
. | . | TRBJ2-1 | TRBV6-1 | TGTGCCAGCAGAAGCTGGAGAGTCAGTGAGCAGTTCTTC | CASRSWRVSEQFF
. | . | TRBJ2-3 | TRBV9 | TGTGCCAGCAGCAAGACACTTGGCACAGATACGCAGTATTTT | CASSKTLGTDTQYF
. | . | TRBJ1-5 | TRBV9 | TGTGCCAGCAGCGTAACGGGCAGGGACAATCAGCCCCAGCATTTT | CASSVTGRDNQPQHF
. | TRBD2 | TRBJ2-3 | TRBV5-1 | TGCGCCAGCAGCTTTAGCGGGAGTGGAGCAGATACGCAGTATTTT | CASSFSGSGADTQYF
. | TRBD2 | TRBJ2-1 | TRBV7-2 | TGTGCCAGCAGCTGGGGACTAGCGGGAGGAGGGGAGCAGTTCTTC | CASSWGLAGGGEQFF
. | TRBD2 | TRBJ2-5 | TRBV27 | TGTGCCAGCAGAATGACTAGCGGGGGTCGGGCCCAGTACTTC | CASRMTSGGRAQYF
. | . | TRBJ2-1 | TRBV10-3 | TGTGCCATCAGCCTCCACAATGAGCAGTTCTTC | CAISLHNEQFF
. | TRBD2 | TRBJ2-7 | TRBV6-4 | TGTGCCAGCGATTACACCGGCGGGAGCTCCTACGAGCAGTACTTC | CASDYTGGSSYEQYF
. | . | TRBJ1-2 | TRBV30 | TGTGCCTGGAGTGATCGTGGCGGCTACACCTTC | CAWSDRGGYTF
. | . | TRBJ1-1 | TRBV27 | TGTGCCAGCAGTCTACAGGGAGCTGAAGCTTTCTTT | CASSLQGAEAFF
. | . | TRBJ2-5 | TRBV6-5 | TGTGCCAGCAGCCCTAGGCAAGAGACCCAGTACTTC | CASSPRQETQYF
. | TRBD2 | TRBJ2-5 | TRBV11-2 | TGTGCCAGCAGCAGGGGACTAGCGGAGACCCAGTACTTC | CASSRGLAETQYF
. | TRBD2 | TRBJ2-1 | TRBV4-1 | TGCGCCAGCAGCCAAGTACTAGCGGGAGGATACAATGAGCAGTTCTTC | CASSQVLAGGYNEQFF
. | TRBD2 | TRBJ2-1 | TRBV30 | TGTGCCTGGAGTGTGGGGGGGATTCGGTTCTTC | CAWSVGGIRFF
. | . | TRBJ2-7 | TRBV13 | TGTGCCAGCAGCTTACAGTCCTACGAGCAGTACTTC | CASSLQSYEQYF
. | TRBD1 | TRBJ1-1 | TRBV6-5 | TGTGCCAGCAGTTACTCGATACAGGGGGACACTGAAGCTTTCTTT | CASSYSIQGDTEAFF
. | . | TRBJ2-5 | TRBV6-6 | TGTGCCAGCAGTTACTCGCTATTCGCGTACCAAGAGACCCAGTACTTC | CASSYSLFAYQETQYF
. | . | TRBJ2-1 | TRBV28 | TGTGCCAGCAGCGATCTTAGAAGAGGGAAGGGTGAGCAGTTCTTC | CASSDLRRGKGEQFF
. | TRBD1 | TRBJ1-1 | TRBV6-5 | TGTGCCAGCAGTTCAGGGGGCGCGAGGAACACTGAAGCTTTCTTT | CASSSGGARNTEAFF
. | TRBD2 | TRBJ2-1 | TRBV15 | TGTGCCACCAGCAGTCTACTAGCGGGAGCCAATGAGCAGTTCTTC | CATSSLLAGANEQFF
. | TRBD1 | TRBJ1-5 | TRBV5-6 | TGTGCCAGCAGCTTGGAACAAAGGGGGCCCAATCAGCCCCAGCATTTT | CASSLEQRGPNQPQHF
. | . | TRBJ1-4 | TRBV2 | TGTGCCAGGAGAAGCGGACGGGCAACTAATGAAAAACTGTTTTTT | CARRSGRATNEKLFF
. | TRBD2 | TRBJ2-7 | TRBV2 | TGTGCCAGCAGTGAAGCTAGCGGGAGTTTGACCGAGCAGTACTTC | CASSEASGSLTEQYF
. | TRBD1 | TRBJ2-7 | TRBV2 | TGTGCCAGCAGTGAGGGACAGCCATTCTACGAGCAGTACTTC | CASSEGQPFYEQYF
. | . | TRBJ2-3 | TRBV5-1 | TGCGCCAGCAGCTTGGGTATCTCGGGACTTAGCACAGATACGCAGTATTTT | CASSLGISGLSTDTQYF
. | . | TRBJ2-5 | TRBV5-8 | TGTGCCAGCAGCCGTCCCAGGGAAATGAGAGAGACCCAGTACTTC | CASSRPREMRETQYF
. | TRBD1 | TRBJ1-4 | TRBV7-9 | TGTGCCTTCCCCGGGACAGGTCTTGAAAAACTGTTTTTT | CAFPGTGLEKLFF
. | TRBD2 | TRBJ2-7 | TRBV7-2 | TGTGCCAGCAGCTTTCCCGAGGGGACTAGCGGGAGCCACCCCTACGAGCAGTACTTC | CASSFPEGTSGSHPYEQYF
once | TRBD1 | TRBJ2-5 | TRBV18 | TGTGCCAGCACCACAGGGGGCGGCGAAGAGACCCAGTACTTC | CASTTGGGEETQYF
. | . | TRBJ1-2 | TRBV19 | TGTGCCAGTTCATCCCGGGACACCAGCGACCTTAACTATGGCTACACCTTC | CASSSRDTSDLNYGYTF
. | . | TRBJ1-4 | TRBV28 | TGTGCCAGCAGCCGCCCCGCAGGGGTATATGAAAAACTGTTTTTT | CASSRPAGVYEKLFF
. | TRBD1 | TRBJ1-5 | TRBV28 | TGTGCCAGCACGCGACAGGGGGCGATCCATCAGCCCCAGCATTTT | CASTRQGAIHQPQHF
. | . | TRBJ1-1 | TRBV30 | TGTGCCTGGACCGACAGCATGAACACTGAAGCTTTCTTT | CAWTDSMNTEAFF
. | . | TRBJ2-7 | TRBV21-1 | TGTGCCAGCAGCGAGCCAGGGAAGGAGTACTTC | CASSEPGKEYF
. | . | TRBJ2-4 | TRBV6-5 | TGTGCCAGCAGTTTACGAGCTGTCCAAAACATTCAGTACTTC | CASSLRAVQNIQYF
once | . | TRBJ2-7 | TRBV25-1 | TGTGCCAGCAGGGGGCGGAGTATATCACCCTACGAGCAGTACTTC | CASRGRSISPYEQYF
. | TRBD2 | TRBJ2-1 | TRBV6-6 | TGTGCCAGCAGTTACCAGACGGGAGGGCCTCTCAATGAGCAGTTCTTC | CASSYQTGGPLNEQFF